One and the same sample provided the 18 T cell receptor beta chains below, sequenced in a study of cytotoxic CD8 clonotypes in ibrutinib-treated CLL. Sequenced by immunoSEQ multiplex PCR; TCRdb stores in-frame clones only, minus some. Here the sample spans roughly 13,000 clones, roughly 70% being singletons. The sample in question was PBMCs, obtained before ibrutinib treatment. Receptors were obtained from a human donor with chronic lymphocytic leukemia.

This clone appeared a single time. The V and J genes are TRBV19 and TRBJ2-1, with D perhaps assigned TRBD1 or TRBD2 (5 bases each). Deletions cut 1 base from V and 3 bases from J, with 13 bases between. The CDR3 runs 16 residues. Germline loops: CDR1 LNHDA, CDR2 SQIVND (reference sequence). The CDR3 loop is CASSIAQGGSYNEQFF. The DNA of the CDR3 is TGTGCCAGTAGTATAGCGCAGGGTGGGAGCTACAATGAGCAGTTCTTC.

V usage is TRBV27 and J usage is TRBJ2-5; D might be TRBD2 (5 bases). This CDR3 region has 13 residues. Germline CDR1 is MNHEY and CDR2 is SMNVEV (reference sequence). Trimming shortened V by 6 bases and J by 3 bases, and 11 bases separated the two germline ends. The CDR3 loop reads CASSPGNEETQYF. CDR3 coding DNA: TGTGCCAGCAGCCCGGGGAACGAAGAGACCCAGTACTTC.

This chain links TRBV7-6 with TRBJ2-3, with D perhaps TRBD1 or TRBD2 (5 bases each). With 0 bases removed from V and 3 bases from J, the gap between germline ends came to 16 bases. The CDR3 totals 17 residues. Germline lookup yields CDR1 SGHVS and CDR2 FNYEAQ. The DNA for the CDR3 is TGTGCCAGCAGCTTAGCGCCCGGGGCAGGAAATACAGATACGCAGTATTTT. Its translation is CASSLAPGAGNTDTQYF.

The genes are TRBV5-3 and TRBJ1-5, with TRBD1 identical over 8 bases. TRBV5-3 is filed as an ORF, its function uncertain. The CDR3 has 15 amino acids. V dropped 3 bases and J dropped 7; count of bases not matched to a gene: 9. CDR3 in DNA: TGTGCCAGAAGCTCGGAGTGCAGGGGGCGGCAGCCCCAGCATTTT. Protein product: CARSSECRGRQPQHF.

The chain recombines TRBV27 with TRBJ2-3; the D gene is possibly TRBD2 (6 bases). V was shortened by 5 bases and J by 2 bases, with 17 bases between the two germline ends. The CDR3 spans 16 residues. Per the germline V gene, CDR1 is MNHEY and CDR2 is SMNVEV (reference sequence). CDR3 residues: CASSPVLARITDTQYF. The CDR3 DNA reads as TGTGCCAGCAGTCCCGTACTAGCCCGGATCACAGATACGCAGTATTTT.

In this sample, this clone turned up once. The rearrangement uses TRBV4-3 and TRBJ1-3, with D uncertain. The CDR3 consists of 15 residues. The germline V and J ends were trimmed by 2 bases and 4 bases, with 12 bases remaining between them. Germline loops: CDR1 LGHNA, CDR2 YSLEER. CDR3 DNA sequence: TGCGCCAGCAGCCAACACCTTTTCCCCGGAAACACCATATATTTT. Residues: CASSQHLFPGNTIYF.

The J gene is TRBJ1-2, the V gene TRBV7-2, with D unclear. Per the germline V gene, CDR1 is SGHTA and CDR2 is FQGNSA. This CDR3 spans 12 amino acids. V dropped 1 base and J dropped 4 bases, with 4 bases sitting between them. CDR3 residues: CASSLGGYGYTF. The CDR3 nucleotides are TGTGCCAGCAGCTTAGGGGGCTATGGCTACACCTTC.

The chain couples TRBV11-2 to TRBJ1-2; 9 bases map to TRBD1. The CDR3 contains 13 residues. CDR1 and CDR2 (germline): SGHAT, FQNNGV. J lost 7 bases, V lost 1 base, and 1 base had no gene match. In DNA, the CDR3 is TGTGCCAGCAGCTTAGGGGGACAGGGTGGCTACACCTTC. This sequence encodes CASSLGGQGGYTF.

The chain uses TRBV7-8 and TRBJ1-2; a possible D gene is TRBD1 (5 bases). Germline CDR1 and CDR2: SGHVS and FQNEAQ. This CDR3 has 15 amino acids. Trimming stripped 5 bases from V and 7 bases from J, with 20 bases between. CDR3 loop: CASSPRTGTDGGYTF. DNA of the CDR3: TGTGCCAGCAGCCCACGAACCGGGACCGACGGTGGCTACACCTTC.

In the case of this clone: Relative to the germline gene, one junction end is altered; a read error may explain this. V gene TRBV28 combines with J gene TRBJ2-7; 8 nucleotides line up with TRBD2. Germline V lookup: CDR1 MDHEN, CDR2 SYDVKM. The CDR3 sequence is 12 residues long. CDR3 in amino acids: CHDGTRSCEQYF. The CDR3 DNA is TGCCACGACGGGACTAGGTCTTGTGAGCAGTACTTC.

This clone was recorded only once. The chain joins TRBV5-4 to TRBJ2-1, with D possibly called TRBD1 or TRBD2 (6 bases each). The ends were cut back, 5 bases at V and 6 bases at J, with 21 bases in the middle. The CDR3 sequence is 16 residues long. Germline assignment: CDR1 SGHNT and CDR2 YYREEE (reference sequence). The CDR3 protein is CASSSPRGENFNEQFF. Here the CDR3 DNA reads TGTGCCAGCAGTTCCCCGAGGGGGGAGAACTTCAATGAGCAGTTCTTC.

The chain couples TRBV5-1 to TRBJ2-5; 10 bases line up with TRBD2. Trimming cost V 4 bases and J 5 bases; bases outside gene matches: 14. The germline V gene has CDR1 SGHRS and CDR2 YFSETQ. The CDR3 is made up of 17 amino acids. CDR3 sequence (DNA): TGCGCCAGCAGCGTTCCCCTAGCGGGAGTGGAGTGGGAGACCCAGTACTTC. Translating gives CASSVPLAGVEWETQYF.

V gene TRBV9 combines with J gene TRBJ2-1; 8 bases are shared with TRBD1. Trimming took 0 bases from V and 4 from J; bases not matched to a gene: 9. The CDR3 is made up of 17 amino acids. Per germline, CDR1 SGDLS and CDR2 YYNGEE. CDR3 DNA: TGTGCCAGCAGCGTAGGTCCCGGACAGGGTAGATACAATGAGCAGTTCTTC. It codes for CASSVGPGQGRYNEQFF.

The V call is TRBV10-2, the J call TRBJ2-6; D is perhaps TRBD2 (6 bases). The CDR3 extends over 18 amino acids. The V end was cut by 6 bases, the J end by 0 bases, with 18 bases between. Looked up from germline, CDR1 is WSHSY and CDR2 is SAAADI. Here the CDR3 reads CASSREQGLGSGANVLTF. CDR3 bases: TGCGCCAGCAGCCGGGAGCAAGGGCTGGGCTCTGGGGCCAACGTCCTGACTTTC.

This chain connects TRBV14 to TRBJ2-7; D is perhaps TRBD1 or TRBD2 (6 bases each). The ends were cut back, 1 base at V and 0 bases at J, with 19 bases in the middle. The CDR3 has 18 amino acids. Germline CDR1 SGHDN, CDR2 FVKESK. CDR3 loop: CASSQVGPWGASSYEQYF. The CDR3 DNA reads TGTGCCAGCAGCCAAGTGGGACCCTGGGGGGCGAGCTCCTACGAGCAGTACTTC.

The DNA for the CDR3 is TGTGCCATCAGTGGTGGTACGGAGCCGGGCGAGCAGTACTTC. Encoded protein: CAISGGTEPGEQYF. The chain carries TRBV10-3 and TRBJ2-7; D is uncertain. V lost 4 bases and J 6 bases, leaving 16 bases between the germline ends. The CDR3 length is 14 residues. Germline loops: CDR1 ENHRY, CDR2 SYGVKD.

J is TRBJ1-3 and V is TRBV29-1; D remains ambiguous. V dropped 8 bases and J dropped 0 bases, with 17 bases sitting between them. The CDR3 extends over 15 amino acids. Germline V gene lookup returns CDR1 SQVTM and CDR2 ANQGSEA. CDR3 sequence: CSPGVRQGSGNTIYF. Here the CDR3 DNA reads TGCAGCCCCGGGGTCCGACAAGGCTCTGGAAACACCATATATTTT.

The chain links TRBV5-4 to TRBJ1-1; unclear D gene. The CDR3 totals 14 residues. Between the trimmed V and J ends, which lost 9 bases and 1 base, there was a span of 16 bases. The V gene's germline CDR1 is SGHNT and CDR2 YYREEE (reference sequence). CDR3: CAIALSVGNTEAFF. The CDR3 nucleotides are TGTGCCATCGCCCTCTCCGTCGGGAACACTGAAGCTTTCTTT.